A single sample gave rise to the 7 T cell receptor beta chains below, sequenced in a study of blood T cell repertoires in COVID-19. The method was immunoSEQ multiplex PCR; TCRdb's version includes in-frame clones alone and lacks a portion of them. Of about 360,000 clones listed, 75% to 90% are singletons. The sequencing input was peripheral blood. The receptor set was obtained from a woman aged 55-70 years with COVID-19, enrolled during active disease.

This clone was seen just once. V is TRBV5-1 and J is TRBJ1-6, with a weak D call TRBD1 (6 bases). Trimming stripped 0 bases from V and 7 bases from J, with 17 bases between. CDR1 and CDR2 (germline): SGHRS, YFSETQ. This CDR3 is built from 17 residues. The CDR3 sequence is CASSLGGQTSWNSPLHF. The CDR3 nucleotides are TGCGCCAGCAGCTTGGGCGGACAGACCTCCTGGAATTCACCCCTCCACTTT.

The chain links TRBV7-3 to TRBJ2-2; D is unresolved. The CDR3 contains 13 residues. V gave up 5 bases and J gave up 6 bases, with 10 bases separating them. CDR1 is SGHTA, CDR2 FQGTGA, per germline. The CDR3 DNA sequence: TGTGCCAGCAGCCATCCTGGGCCCGGGGAGCTGTTTTTT. This codes for CASSHPGPGELFF.

This clone was found a few times. V gene TRBV27 combines with J gene TRBJ1-2; 7 bases agree with TRBD1. CDR1 and CDR2 from the germline V gene are MNHEY and SMNVEV (reference sequence). The CDR3 sequence is 15 residues long. V shed 2 bases, J shed 4 bases, and the junction held 7 bases outside the gene matches. The chain's CDR3 is CASSLSWQGGYGYTF. CDR3 DNA: TGTGCCAGCAGTTTAAGTTGGCAGGGGGGCTATGGCTACACCTTC.

The chain uses TRBV6-5 and TRBJ1-1; a weak D match, TRBD1 (5 bases). Germline V lookup: CDR1 MNHEY, CDR2 SVGAGI. This CDR3 contains 15 residues. V gave up 5 bases and J gave up 0 bases, with 13 bases separating them. The chain's CDR3 is CASSPQEGMNTEAFF. As DNA, the CDR3 is TGTGCCAGCAGTCCTCAGGAGGGGATGAACACTGAAGCTTTCTTT.

CDR3: CASSNTGATNEKLFF. The CDR3, as DNA: TGTGCCAGCAGTAACACGGGTGCAACTAATGAAAAACTGTTTTTT. V is TRBV9 and J is TRBJ1-4, with D hard to call. CDR1 and CDR2 from the germline V gene are SGDLS and YYNGEE. V lost 5 bases and J 0 bases, leaving 11 bases between the germline ends. The CDR3 is 15 residues long.

The chain is built from TRBV30 and TRBJ2-7; D may be TRBD2 (6 bases). Trimming removed 0 bases from V and 2 bases from J, with 14 bases in between. The length of the CDR3 is 15 residues. Germline assignment: CDR1 GTSNPN and CDR2 SVGIG (reference sequence). The CDR3 reads CAWSVGVAATYEQYF. DNA for the CDR3: TGTGCCTGGAGTGTCGGGGTAGCGGCCACCTACGAGCAGTACTTC.

The rearrangement uses TRBV7-6 and TRBJ1-2; 8 bases line up with TRBD1. The CDR3 is 13 residues long. Unmatched junction bases numbered 6, after V lost 6 bases and J lost 6 bases. The germline V gene encodes CDR1 SGHVS and CDR2 FNYEAQ. CDR3 coding DNA: TGTGCCAGCAGTCAAACAGGGGGTGATGGCTACACCTTC. It yields the protein CASSQTGGDGYTF.